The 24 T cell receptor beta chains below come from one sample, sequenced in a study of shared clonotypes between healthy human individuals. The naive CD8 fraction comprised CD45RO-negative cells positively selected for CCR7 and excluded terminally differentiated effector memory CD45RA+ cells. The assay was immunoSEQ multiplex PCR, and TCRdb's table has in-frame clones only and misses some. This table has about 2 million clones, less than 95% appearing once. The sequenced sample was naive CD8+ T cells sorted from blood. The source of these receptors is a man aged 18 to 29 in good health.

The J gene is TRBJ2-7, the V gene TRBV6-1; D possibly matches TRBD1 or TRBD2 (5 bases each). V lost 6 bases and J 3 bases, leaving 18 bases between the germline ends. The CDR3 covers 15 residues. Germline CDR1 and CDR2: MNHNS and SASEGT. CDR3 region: CASSHPGTGYYEQYF. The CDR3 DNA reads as TGTGCCAGCAGCCATCCAGGGACGGGTTACTACGAGCAGTACTTC.

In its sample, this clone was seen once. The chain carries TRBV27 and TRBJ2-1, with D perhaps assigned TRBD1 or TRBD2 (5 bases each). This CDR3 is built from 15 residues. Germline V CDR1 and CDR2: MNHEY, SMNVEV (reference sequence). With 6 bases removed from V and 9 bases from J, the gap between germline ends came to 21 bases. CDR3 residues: CASRKDAGTWGEQFF. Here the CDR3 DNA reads TGTGCCAGCAGGAAAGACGCCGGGACCTGGGGTGAGCAGTTCTTC.

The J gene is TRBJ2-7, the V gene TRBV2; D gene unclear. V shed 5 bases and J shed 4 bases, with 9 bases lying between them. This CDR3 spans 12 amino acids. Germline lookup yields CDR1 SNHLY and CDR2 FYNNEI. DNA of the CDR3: TGTGCCAGCAGTATCATCCGATACGAGCAGTACTTC. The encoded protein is CASSIIRYEQYF. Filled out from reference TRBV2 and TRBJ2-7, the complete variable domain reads EPEVTQTPSHQVTQMGQEVILRCVPISNHLYFYWYRQILGQKVEFLVSFYNNEISEKSEIFDDQFSVERPDGSNFTLKIRSTKLEDSAMYFCASSIIRYEQYFGPGTRLTVT.

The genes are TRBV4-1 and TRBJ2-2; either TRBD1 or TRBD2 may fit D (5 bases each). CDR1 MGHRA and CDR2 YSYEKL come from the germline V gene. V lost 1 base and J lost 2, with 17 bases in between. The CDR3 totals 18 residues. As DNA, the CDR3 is TGCGCCAGCAGCCAAGTAGGGTTACCAGGGACCAACACCGGGGAGCTGTTTTTT. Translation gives CASSQVGLPGTNTGELFF.

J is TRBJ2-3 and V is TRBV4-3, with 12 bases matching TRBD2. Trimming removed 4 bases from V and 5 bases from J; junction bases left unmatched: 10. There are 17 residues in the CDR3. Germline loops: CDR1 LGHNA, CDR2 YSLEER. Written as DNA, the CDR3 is TGCGCCAGCAGCCCCGAGGCGTCGGGACTAGCGGGAGATACGCAGTATTTT. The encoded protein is CASSPEASGLAGDTQYF.

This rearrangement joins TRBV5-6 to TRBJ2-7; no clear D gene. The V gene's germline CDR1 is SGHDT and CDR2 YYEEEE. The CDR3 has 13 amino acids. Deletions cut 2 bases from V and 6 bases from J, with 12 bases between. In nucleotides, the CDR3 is TGTGCCAGCAGCTTAGATTTGCTGTCCGAGCAGTACTTC. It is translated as CASSLDLLSEQYF.

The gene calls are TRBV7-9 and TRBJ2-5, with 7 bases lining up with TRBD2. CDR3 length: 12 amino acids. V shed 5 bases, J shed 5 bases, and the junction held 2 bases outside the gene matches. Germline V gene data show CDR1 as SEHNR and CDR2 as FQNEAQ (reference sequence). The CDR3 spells CASSQLAETQYF. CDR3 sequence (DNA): TGTGCCAGCAGCCAACTAGCGGAGACCCAGTACTTC.

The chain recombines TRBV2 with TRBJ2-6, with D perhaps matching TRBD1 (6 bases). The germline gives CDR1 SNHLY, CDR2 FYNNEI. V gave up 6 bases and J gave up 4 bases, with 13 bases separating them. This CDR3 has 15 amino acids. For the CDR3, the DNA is TGTGCCAGCAGGCGACAGGTACGGGGGGCCAACGTCCTGACTTTC. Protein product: CASRRQVRGANVLTF.

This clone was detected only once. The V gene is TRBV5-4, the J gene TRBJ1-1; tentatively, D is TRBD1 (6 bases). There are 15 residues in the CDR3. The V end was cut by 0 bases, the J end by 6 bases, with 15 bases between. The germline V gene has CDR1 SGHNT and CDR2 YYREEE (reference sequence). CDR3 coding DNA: TGTGCCAGCAGCTTGGCGTCTTCGGGGGGCTCTGAAGCTTTCTTT. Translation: CASSLASSGGSEAFF. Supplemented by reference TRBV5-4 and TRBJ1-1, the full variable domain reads ETGVTQSPTHLIKTRGQQVTLRCSSQSGHNTVSWYQQALGQGPQFIFQYYREEENGRGNFPPRFSGLQFPNYSSELNVNALELDDSALYLCASSLASSGGSEAFFGQGTRLTVV.

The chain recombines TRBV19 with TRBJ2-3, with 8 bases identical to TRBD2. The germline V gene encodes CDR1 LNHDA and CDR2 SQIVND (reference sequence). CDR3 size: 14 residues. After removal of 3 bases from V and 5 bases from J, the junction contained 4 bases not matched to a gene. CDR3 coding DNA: TGTGCCAGTAGTATTGCGGGAGGTATAGATACGCAGTATTTT. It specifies CASSIAGGIDTQYF.

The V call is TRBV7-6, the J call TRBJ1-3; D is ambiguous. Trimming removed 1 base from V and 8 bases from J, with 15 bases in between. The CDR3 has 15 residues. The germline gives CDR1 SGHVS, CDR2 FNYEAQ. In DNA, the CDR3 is TGTGCCAGCAGCTTAGAATCAAGGGAGGAAGACACCATATATTTT. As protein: CASSLESREEDTIYF.

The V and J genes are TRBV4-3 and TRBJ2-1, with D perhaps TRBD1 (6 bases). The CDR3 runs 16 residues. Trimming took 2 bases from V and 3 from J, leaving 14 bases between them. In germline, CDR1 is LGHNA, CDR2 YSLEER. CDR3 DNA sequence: TGCGCCAGCAGCCAAACCCTGACAGGAGACTACAATGAGCAGTTCTTC. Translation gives CASSQTLTGDYNEQFF.

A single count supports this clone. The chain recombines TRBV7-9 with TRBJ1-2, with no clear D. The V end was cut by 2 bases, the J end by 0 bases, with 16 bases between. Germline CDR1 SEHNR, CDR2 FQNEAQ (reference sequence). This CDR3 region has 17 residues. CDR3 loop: CASSLTPSPASNYGYTF. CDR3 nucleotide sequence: TGTGCCAGCAGCTTAACGCCCTCCCCGGCCTCTAACTATGGCTACACCTTC.

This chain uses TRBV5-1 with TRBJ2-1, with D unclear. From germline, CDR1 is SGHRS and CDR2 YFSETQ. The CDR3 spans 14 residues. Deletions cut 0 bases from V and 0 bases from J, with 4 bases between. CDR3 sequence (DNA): TGCGCCAGCAGCTTGGACTTCTCCTACAATGAGCAGTTCTTC. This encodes CASSLDFSYNEQFF.

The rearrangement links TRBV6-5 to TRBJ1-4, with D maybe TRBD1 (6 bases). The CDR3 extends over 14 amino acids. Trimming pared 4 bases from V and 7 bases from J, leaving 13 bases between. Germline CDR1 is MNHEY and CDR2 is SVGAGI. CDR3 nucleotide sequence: TGTGCCAGCAGTTTTCTCCGGGGGGCTGAAAAACTGTTTTTT. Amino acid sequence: CASSFLRGAEKLFF.

CDR3: CASSETGGDGYTF. In DNA, the CDR3 is TGTGCCAGCAGCGAGACAGGGGGCGATGGCTACACCTTC. The chain is built from TRBV28 and TRBJ1-2, with 10 bases aligning to TRBD1. The CDR3 runs 13 residues. Germline values: CDR1 MDHEN, CDR2 SYDVKM. With 6 bases clipped from V and 6 bases from J, the junction kept 4 bases outside the gene matches.

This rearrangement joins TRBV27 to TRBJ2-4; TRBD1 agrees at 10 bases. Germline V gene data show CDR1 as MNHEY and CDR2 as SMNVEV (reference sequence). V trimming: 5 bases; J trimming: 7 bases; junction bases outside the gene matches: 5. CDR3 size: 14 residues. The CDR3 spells CASSGTGEGNIQYF. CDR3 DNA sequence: TGTGCCAGCAGTGGGACAGGGGAGGGGAACATTCAGTACTTC.

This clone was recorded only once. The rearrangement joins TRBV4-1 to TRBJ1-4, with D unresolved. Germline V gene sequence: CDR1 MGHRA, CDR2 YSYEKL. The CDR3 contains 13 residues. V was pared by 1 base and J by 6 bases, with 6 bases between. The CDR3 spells CASSQGSDEKLFF. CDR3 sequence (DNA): TGCGCCAGCAGCCAAGGCTCTGATGAAAAACTGTTTTTT.

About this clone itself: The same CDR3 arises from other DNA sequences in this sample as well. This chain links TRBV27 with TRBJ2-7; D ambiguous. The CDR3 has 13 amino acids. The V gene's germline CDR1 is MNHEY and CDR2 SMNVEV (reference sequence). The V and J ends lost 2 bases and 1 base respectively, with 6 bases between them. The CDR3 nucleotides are TGTGCCAGCAGTTTACCCTCGTCCTACGAGCAGTACTTC. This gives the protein CASSLPSSYEQYF.

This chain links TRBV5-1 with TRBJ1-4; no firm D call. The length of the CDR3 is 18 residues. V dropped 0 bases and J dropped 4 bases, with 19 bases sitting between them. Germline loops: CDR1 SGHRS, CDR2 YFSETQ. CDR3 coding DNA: TGCGCCAGCAGCTTGGGCAGCCTCAAGGGCCACTTTAATGAAAAACTGTTTTTT. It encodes CASSLGSLKGHFNEKLFF.

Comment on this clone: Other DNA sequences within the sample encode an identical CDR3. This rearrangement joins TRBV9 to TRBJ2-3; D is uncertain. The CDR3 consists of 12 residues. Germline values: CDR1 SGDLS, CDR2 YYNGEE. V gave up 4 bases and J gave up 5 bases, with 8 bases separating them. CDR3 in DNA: TGTGCCAGCAGCCCCGAACTAGATACGCAGTATTTT. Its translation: CASSPELDTQYF.

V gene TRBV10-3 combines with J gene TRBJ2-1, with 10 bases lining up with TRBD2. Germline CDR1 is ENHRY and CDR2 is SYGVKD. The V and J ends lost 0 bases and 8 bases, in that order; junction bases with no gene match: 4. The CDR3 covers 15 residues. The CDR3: CAISESLAGEYEQFF. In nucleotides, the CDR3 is TGTGCCATCAGTGAGTCGCTAGCGGGGGAGTATGAGCAGTTCTTC.

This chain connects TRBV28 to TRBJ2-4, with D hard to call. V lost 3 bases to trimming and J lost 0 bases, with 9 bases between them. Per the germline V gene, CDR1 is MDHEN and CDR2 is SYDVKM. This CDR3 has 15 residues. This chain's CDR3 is CASSFNVLAKNIQYF. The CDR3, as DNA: TGTGCCAGCAGTTTTAATGTACTAGCCAAAAACATTCAGTACTTC.

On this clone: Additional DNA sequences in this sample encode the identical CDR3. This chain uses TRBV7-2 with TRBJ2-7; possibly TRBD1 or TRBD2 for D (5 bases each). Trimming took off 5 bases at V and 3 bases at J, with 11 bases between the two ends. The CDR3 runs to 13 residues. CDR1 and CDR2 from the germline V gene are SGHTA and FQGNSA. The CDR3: CASSARDGYEQYF. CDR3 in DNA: TGTGCCAGCAGCGCCAGGGACGGCTACGAGCAGTACTTC.